The 3 T cell receptor beta chains in this list originate from one sample, sequenced in a study of blood T cells in healthy people across ages. The use of a sample-barcoded 5' primer and a J-beta primer mix characterized a second PCR of about 7 to 12 cycles. One entry per CDR3 protein, called by TCRdb with MiXCR from the 5' RACE reads. The sample includes some 1,000,000 distinct CDR3 sequences, under 30% of them seen just once. Another study also made use of these data, one on T cells of mothers and their children.

Sequencing used blood. The source of these receptors is a girl aged 2 to 9 in good health.

This clonotype was counted a few times. V and J are TRBV21-1 and TRBJ2-2. TRBV21-1 is termed a pseudogene. CDR3 length equals 17 residues. The CDR3 DNA reads as TGTGCCAGCAGCAACCAAGGGAAAAACACTTACACCGGGGAGCTGTTTTTT. Protein product: CASSNQGKNTYTGELFF.

The rearrangement joins TRBV7-2 to TRBJ2-5; D gene unclear. The better agreement between TRBJ2-1 and the DNA end casts doubt on the J call. Looked up from germline, CDR1 is SGHTA and CDR2 is FQGNSA. The CDR3 covers 14 residues. CDR3 region: CASSPGRNVNEQFF. The CDR3 region has the DNA TGTGCCAGCAGCCCAGGACGCAACGTAAATGAGCAGTTCTTC.

The rearrangement links TRBV29-1 to TRBJ1-1; a possible D gene is TRBD1 (5 bases). Germline CDR1 is SQVTM and CDR2 is ANQGSEA. With 3 bases removed from V and 8 bases from J, the gap between germline ends came to 22 bases. The CDR3 has 15 residues. In nucleotides, the CDR3 is TGCAGCGTTGACTCCTTGACGGTGAAGGGACCGGAAGCTTTCTTT. Amino acid sequence: CSVDSLTVKGPEAFF.